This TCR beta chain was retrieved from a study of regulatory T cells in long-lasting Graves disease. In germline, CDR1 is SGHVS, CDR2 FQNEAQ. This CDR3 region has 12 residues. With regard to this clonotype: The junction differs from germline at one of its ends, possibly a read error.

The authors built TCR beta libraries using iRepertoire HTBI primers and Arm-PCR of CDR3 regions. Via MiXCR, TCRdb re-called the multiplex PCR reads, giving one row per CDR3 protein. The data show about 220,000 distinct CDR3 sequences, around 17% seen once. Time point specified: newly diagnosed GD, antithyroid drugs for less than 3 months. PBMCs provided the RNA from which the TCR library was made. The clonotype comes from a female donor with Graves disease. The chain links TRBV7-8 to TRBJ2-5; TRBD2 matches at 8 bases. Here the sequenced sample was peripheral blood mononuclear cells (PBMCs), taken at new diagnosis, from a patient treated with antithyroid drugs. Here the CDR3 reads CASSLMSGGWHF. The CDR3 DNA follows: TGTGCCAGCAGCCTGATGTCGGGGGGGTGGCACTTC.